The 18 T cell receptor beta chains listed next were all sequenced from one sample in a study of early T cells in non-severe SARS-CoV-2 infection. Each CDR3 protein gets one entry after TCRdb re-called the 5' RACE reads with MiXCR. Of 75,000 to 80,000 distinct CDR3 sequences listed, around 11% are singletons. Sequencing used whole blood, obtained at baseline. The receptors originated from an adult who was a healthcare worker with PCR-confirmed SARS-CoV-2 infection or an uninfected control (not recorded which).

The sample holds a few counts of this clonotype. The gene calls are TRBV5-1 and TRBJ2-3; D remains ambiguous. The CDR3 extends over 14 amino acids. V was pared by 0 bases and J by 2 bases, with 7 bases between. From germline, CDR1 is SGHRS and CDR2 YFSETQ. Here the CDR3 reads CASSLEEYTDTQYF. The CDR3 DNA sequence: TGCGCCAGCAGCTTGGAAGAATACACAGATACGCAGTATTTT.

CDR3 coding DNA: TGTGCCAGCAGTTCGGGCGTCGGTTACAATGAGCAGTTCTTC. This codes for CASSSGVGYNEQFF. The J gene is TRBJ2-1, the V gene TRBV12-3 or TRBV12-4; D unresolved. Trimming removed 4 bases from V and 4 bases from J, with 11 bases in between. The CDR3 has 14 amino acids.

This clonotype has a count of ten or more. J is TRBJ2-2 and V is TRBV2; D is uncertain. The CDR3 runs to 14 residues. V lost 6 bases, J lost 0 bases, and 8 bases lay in between. Germline V gives CDR1 SNHLY, CDR2 FYNNEI. CDR3 nucleotides: TGTGCCAGCAGCTTCGATCCGAACACCGGGGAGCTGTTTTTT. Protein: CASSFDPNTGELFF.

The rearrangement joins TRBV6-6 to TRBJ1-5; tentatively, D is TRBD1 (6 bases). The CDR3 runs to 15 residues. Trimming stripped 4 bases from V and 5 bases from J, with 15 bases between. Germline V gene data show CDR1 as MNHNY and CDR2 as SVGAGI (reference sequence). The chain's CDR3 is CASSFPTGLYQPQHF. The DNA of the CDR3 is TGTGCCAGCAGTTTCCCGACAGGACTGTATCAGCCCCAGCATTTT.

In this sample, this clonotype turned up a few times. The chain joins TRBV4-3 to TRBJ2-1; tentative D call: TRBD2 (5 bases). With 0 bases removed from V and 8 bases from J, the gap between germline ends came to 11 bases. Germline V CDR1 and CDR2: LGHNA, YSLEER. The CDR3 runs to 14 residues. The chain's CDR3 is CASSQDIGRDEQFF. CDR3 DNA sequence: TGCGCCAGCAGCCAAGATATCGGGCGGGATGAGCAGTTCTTC.

The V and J genes are TRBV10-3 and TRBJ2-2, with TRBD1 matching over 11 bases. V dropped 6 bases and J dropped 5; count of bases not matched to a gene: 2. The germline V gene has CDR1 ENHRY and CDR2 SYGVKD. This CDR3 is built from 14 residues. CDR3 sequence: CAIRGQGVTGELFF. The DNA of the CDR3 is TGTGCCATCAGGGGACAGGGGGTTACCGGGGAGCTGTTTTTT.

This clonotype appeared a few times. The V gene is TRBV14, the J gene TRBJ1-6, with no clear D. This CDR3 contains 14 residues. V lost 1 base and J lost 4, with 5 bases in between. Germline loops: CDR1 SGHDN, CDR2 FVKESK. CDR3 DNA: TGTGCCAGCAGCCAAGGGAGATATAATTCACCCCTCCACTTT. Translating gives CASSQGRYNSPLHF.

This clonotype was seen just once. V is TRBV19 and J is TRBJ2-4; D call uncertain. V shed 1 base and J shed 0 bases, with 10 bases lying between them. The CDR3 covers 16 residues. From germline, CDR1 is LNHDA and CDR2 SQIVND (reference sequence). CDR3 coding DNA: TGTGCCAGTAGTATAGTAGGTTCGCTAGCCAAAAACATTCAGTACTTC. Its protein product is CASSIVGSLAKNIQYF.

This clonotype was observed a few times. The CDR3 region is CASRSGPGELFF. The CDR3 bases are TGTGCCAGCAGATCGGGACCCGGGGAGCTGTTTTTT. The chain links TRBV28 to TRBJ2-2; D is perhaps TRBD1 or TRBD2 (5 bases each). The germline V gene encodes CDR1 MDHEN and CDR2 SYDVKM. There are 12 residues in the CDR3. Trimming stripped 6 bases from V and 6 bases from J, with 8 bases between.

This clonotype occurred many times. The chain carries TRBV6-2 or TRBV6-3 and TRBJ1-1; D possibly corresponds to TRBD1 (5 bases). V dropped 7 bases and J dropped 3 bases, with 12 bases sitting between them. Germline-derived CDR1 and CDR2 are MNHEY and SVGEGT. The CDR3 has 13 residues. CDR3 loop: CASIKQEDTEAFF. CDR3 sequence (DNA): TGTGCCAGCATCAAACAGGAGGACACTGAAGCTTTCTTT.

This clonotype was found a few times. V usage is TRBV28 and J usage is TRBJ2-4; D perhaps matches TRBD1 (5 bases). The CDR3 is 14 residues long. V was trimmed by 6 bases and J by 3 bases, leaving 12 bases between them. Germline CDR1 is MDHEN and CDR2 is SYDVKM. The CDR3 spells CASRDGRGKNIQYF. The CDR3 DNA sequence: TGTGCCAGCAGAGATGGTAGGGGCAAAAACATTCAGTACTTC.

This clonotype was found a few times. The chain links TRBV30 to TRBJ2-7; 11 positions agree with TRBD2. The V and J ends lost 6 bases and 2 bases, in that order; junction bases with no gene match: 0. This CDR3 has 12 residues. Germline CDR1 GTSNPN, CDR2 SVGIG (reference sequence). The CDR3 here is CACSGGAYEQYF. The DNA for the CDR3 is TGTGCCTGTAGCGGGGGGGCCTACGAGCAGTACTTC.

In its sample, this clonotype was seen a few times. J is TRBJ1-3 and V is TRBV7-8; no reliable D call. CDR1 is SGHVS and CDR2 is FQNEAQ in the germline V gene. The V end was cut by 5 bases, the J end by 6 bases, with 17 bases between. CDR3 length: 15 amino acids. The CDR3: CASSVSGRSKNTIYF. Written as DNA, the CDR3 is TGTGCCAGCAGCGTGTCAGGACGCTCTAAAAACACCATATATTTT.

Many counts were recorded for this clonotype. The chain carries TRBV11-3 and TRBJ2-4; maybe TRBD2 (5 bases). V gave up 4 bases and J gave up 7 bases, with 11 bases separating them. The CDR3 consists of 13 residues. Germline-derived CDR1 and CDR2 are SGHNT and YENEEA. In DNA form, the CDR3 reads TGTGCCAGCAGCTCCCGGACTGGGAACATTCAGTACTTC. Protein: CASSSRTGNIQYF.

The CDR3 region is CASSLADRYEQYF. Here the CDR3 DNA reads TGTGCCAGCAGCTTAGCAGACCGGTACGAGCAGTACTTC. The V call is TRBV7-9, the J call TRBJ2-7, with D hard to call. The ends were cut back, 0 bases at V and 4 bases at J, with 7 bases in the middle. CDR3 length equals 13 residues. Germline CDR1 reads SEHNR; CDR2 reads FQNEAQ (reference sequence).

This clonotype has a count of ten or more. This chain links TRBV15 with TRBJ1-1; 9 bases match TRBD1. Trimming removed 1 base from V and 7 bases from J; junction bases left unmatched: 4. The CDR3 length is 14 residues. Germline V CDR1 and CDR2: LNHNV, YYDKDF (reference sequence). CDR3 loop: CATSRGGTGIEAFF. For the CDR3, the DNA is TGTGCCACCAGCAGAGGCGGGACAGGGATTGAAGCTTTCTTT.

V is TRBV29-1 and J is TRBJ1-1; TRBD1 is a possible D gene (6 bases). The CDR3 length is 15 residues. V lost 4 bases to trimming and J lost 5 bases, with 20 bases between them. Germline loops: CDR1 SQVTM, CDR2 ANQGSEA. The CDR3 here is CSVAGAGTLGTEAFF. DNA of the CDR3: TGCAGCGTTGCGGGGGCTGGTACCTTAGGGACTGAAGCTTTCTTT. Complete variable domain (other parts from reference TRBV29-1 and TRBJ1-1): SAVISQKPSRDICQRGTSLTIQCQVDSQVTMMFWYRQQPGQSLTLIATANQGSEATYESGFVIDKFPISRPNLTFSTLTVSNMSPEDSSIYLCSVAGAGTLGTEAFFGQGTRLTVV.

The gene calls are TRBV28 and TRBJ2-3, with D possibly being TRBD1 (5 bases). V lost 6 bases and J lost 0, with 7 bases in between. Germline V gives CDR1 MDHEN, CDR2 SYDVKM. The CDR3 sequence is 13 residues long. The CDR3 DNA follows: TGTGCCAGCAGACGGACAAGCACAGATACGCAGTATTTT. It codes for CASRRTSTDTQYF.